This record concerns one TCR beta chain sequence. The germline gives CDR1 SGDLS, CDR2 YYNGEE. The CDR3 runs 15 residues. With 3 bases removed from V and 1 base from J, the gap between germline ends came to 13 bases. The record originates from a study of cytomegalovirus exposure and HLA in healthy donors. The PCR employed 60 Vbeta primers together with 13 Jbeta primers. Sequencing was performed with immunoSEQ multiplex PCR; in TCRdb, only in-frame clones are kept and a portion is missing. This sample yields about 190,000 clones, of which about 69% are seen a single time; approximately 5% belongs to the top ten.

This TCR was sampled from a man aged 25 to 40 in good health and CMV-seropositive. This rearrangement joins TRBV9 to TRBJ1-1, with a weak D call TRBD1 (5 bases). Source material: PBMCs. Here the CDR3 reads CASSAGRAPNTEAFF. CDR3 nucleotides: TGTGCCAGCAGCGCCGGCAGGGCTCCGAACACTGAAGCTTTCTTT.